A selection of T cell receptor beta chains follows, all from one sample in a study of shared clonotypes between healthy human individuals. Some clones are missing from TCRdb's copy, which holds only in-frame ones; the method was immunoSEQ multiplex PCR. The data show around 2.3 million clones, more than 90% seen once. Sequenced: naive CD4+ T cells sorted from blood. The receptors shown here come from a man younger than 30 in good health. Both conserved end residues are part of each CDR3.

v_call	j_call	cdr3_aa
TRBV30	TRBJ2-2	CAWSVRAGGELFF
TRBV20-1	TRBJ2-5	CSAWEETQYF
TRBV19	TRBJ1-5	CASSNRANQPQHF
TRBV29-1	TRBJ2-7	CSVLQGYEQYF
TRBV4-1	TRBJ1-6	CASSQDWYPGLDYYSPLHF
TRBV7-2	TRBJ2-7	CASSSRDSLHEQYF
TRBV5-7	TRBJ2-7	CASSLAHRKYF
TRBV2	TRBJ2-1	CASSAAGSVGNEQFF
TRBV10-3	TRBJ1-6	CAISDSSGPALHF
TRBV7-6	TRBJ2-2	CASSRVAGPNTGELFF
TRBV11-3	TRBJ2-3	CASSARTSGGNTDTQYF
TRBV15	TRBJ2-2	CATRDTRNTGELFF
TRBV11-2	TRBJ1-5	CASSTGTAGEPQHF
TRBV5-6	TRBJ1-2	CASSWSEGYTF